This is a list of T cell receptor beta chains from one sample in a study of blood T cells in healthy people across ages. MiXCR, run by TCRdb on the 5' RACE reads, gives a single entry per CDR3 protein. The sample gives 1.5 million to 2 million distinct CDR3 sequences, over 25% of which show up once; 7.7% is in the top ten. The material sequenced was blood. The receptors come from a woman in her twenties or thirties in good health. Each CDR3 is given with its conserved first and last residue. D genes are given only for firm matches. Part of the rows lack a size; the others show once, few, many or a class for expanded clones.

CDR3aa	CDR3nt	abundance	d_gene	v_gene	j_gene
CASGGLGGASGHSSYEQYF	TGTGCCAGCGGAGGTCTCGGGGGGGCTAGCGGGCACAGCTCCTACGAGCAGTACTTC	few	TRBD2	TRBV27	TRBJ2-7
CSAVWSYEQYF	TGCAGCGCTGTCTGGTCCTACGAGCAGTACTTC	many	-	TRBV29-1	TRBJ2-7
CAWSDAGERGDQETQYF	TGTGCCTGGAGTGATGCAGGGGAAAGGGGGGACCAAGAGACCCAGTACTTC	few	-	TRBV30	TRBJ2-5
CASSLALLPGDYGYTF	TGTGCCAGCAGCTTAGCTCTGCTACCAGGCGACTATGGCTACACCTTC	-	-	TRBV7-9	TRBJ1-2
CASSEASGGGRSYEQYF	TGTGCCAGCAGTGAAGCTAGCGGGGGGGGTAGGTCCTACGAGCAGTACTTC	few	TRBD2	TRBV6-1	TRBJ2-7
CASSLETQFF	TGTGCCAGCAGTCTTGAGACCCAGTTCTTC	many	-	TRBV12-3/TRBV12-4	TRBJ2-1
CASSGQNQPQHF	TGTGCCAGCAGCGGACAGAATCAGCCCCAGCATTTT	many	-	TRBV12-3/TRBV12-4	TRBJ1-5
CSARVGGVRNYGYTF	TGCAGTGCTAGGGTTGGGGGAGTACGGAACTATGGCTACACCTTC	few	-	TRBV20-1	TRBJ1-2
CASSEYASGHEETQYF	TGTGCCAGCAGTGAATACGCGTCAGGGCATGAAGAGACCCAGTACTTC	-	-	TRBV25-1	TRBJ2-5
CASSLGTGSTYEQYF	TGTGCCAGCAGCTTAGGAACAGGGAGTACCTACGAGCAGTACTTC	many	-	TRBV7-6	TRBJ2-7
CASSQDRAGPSTEAFF	TGTGCCAGCAGCCAAGACCGCGCGGGGCCCAGCACTGAAGCTTTCTTT	-	-	TRBV3-1	TRBJ1-1
CASGLVSGQPPNQPQHF	TGTGCTAGTGGTTTGGTCTCGGGCCAGCCACCTAATCAGCCCCAGCATTTT	many	-	TRBV12-5	TRBJ1-5
CASSLEYETEAFF	TGCGCCAGCAGCCTGGAGTATGAAACTGAAGCTTTCTTT	-	-	TRBV5-1	TRBJ1-1
CSARTSGGLSSYEQYF	TGCAGTGCTAGGACTAGCGGGGGCCTATCCTCCTACGAGCAGTACTTC	few	TRBD2	TRBV20-1	TRBJ2-7
CAISEAPPREQYF	TGTGCCATCAGTGAGGCCCCCCCGCGTGAGCAGTACTTC	many	-	TRBV10-3	TRBJ2-7
CASSLGAPYEQYF	TGTGCCAGCAGCTTAGGTGCGCCCTACGAGCAGTACTTC	many	-	TRBV7-2	TRBJ2-7
CASSLGRQVNYGYTF	TGTGCCAGCAGTTTAGGCCGCCAGGTCAACTATGGCTACACCTTC	-	-	TRBV12-3/TRBV12-4	TRBJ1-2
CASSLVGGGGDEQFF	TGTGCCAGCAGCCTGGTTGGCGGGGGCGGCGATGAGCAGTTCTTC	many	-	TRBV2	TRBJ2-1
CSARLLGSGANVLTF	TGCAGTGCCAGATTATTAGGCTCTGGGGCCAACGTCCTGACTTTC	-	-	TRBV20-1	TRBJ2-6
CASSYPTSGRASYEQYF	TGTGCCAGCAGTTATCCGACTAGCGGGAGGGCCTCCTACGAGCAGTACTTC	few	TRBD2	TRBV6-2/TRBV6-3	TRBJ2-7
CASSAVGSYGYTF	TGCGCCAGCAGCGCGGTGGGATCCTATGGCTACACCTTC	few	-	TRBV5-1	TRBJ1-2
CASSLSNVGELFF	TGTGCCAGCAGCTTATCCAACGTCGGGGAGCTGTTTTTT	-	-	TRBV11-3	TRBJ2-2
CASSLTRSGGISYNEQYF	TGTGCCAGCAGCTTAACGAGGAGCGGGGGAATCTCCTACAATGAGCAGTACTTC	once	TRBD2	TRBV7-3	TRBJ2-7
CASSQDSYNEQFF	TGTGCCAGCAGTCAAGACAGTTACAATGAGCAGTTCTTC	many	-	TRBV4-1	TRBJ2-1